The 22 T cell receptor beta chains in this list originate from one sample, sequenced in a study of CDR3 diversity in severe acne. MiXCR, run by TCRdb on the PCR reads, gives a single entry per CDR3 protein. The sample has about 98,000 distinct CDR3 sequences, 45% to 60% seen once; the top ten hold 9.5% to 15%. The specimen sequenced was blood. The receptor source for this set is a male donor with acne.

As concerns this clonotype: Given a much more abundant clone one base away, this may be a read error. This likely comes from a read error, as the CDR3 has no conserved phenylalanine or tryptophan at its end. The chain combines TRBV20-1 with TRBJ2-3; D unresolved. CDR3 length equals 15 residues. Germline V gene data show CDR1 as DFQATT and CDR2 as SNEGSKA (reference sequence). Trimming shortened V by 1 base and J by 10 bases, and 21 bases separated the two germline ends. The CDR3 region is CSARVQKQPLNPQYL. The CDR3 DNA is TGCAGTGCTAGAGTTCAAAAGCAACCCCTAAACCCGCAGTATCTT.

This rearrangement joins TRBV9 to TRBJ2-3; D unresolved. Germline CDR1 SGDLS, CDR2 YYNGEE. The ends were cut back, 3 bases at V and 1 base at J, with 15 bases in the middle. This CDR3 has 16 amino acids. For the CDR3, the DNA is TGTGCCAGCAGCGAGGACCTGGGTCCCGGCACAGATACGCAGTATTTT. It specifies CASSEDLGPGTDTQYF. The full variable domain, rest sourced from reference TRBV9 and TRBJ2-3, is DSGVTQTPKHLITATGQRVTLRCSPRSGDLSVYWYQQSLDQGLQFLIQYYNGEERAKGNILERFSAQQFPDLHSELNLSSLELGDSALYFCASSEDLGPGTDTQYFGPGTRLTVL.

The chain carries TRBV19 and TRBJ2-3, with 7 bases fitting TRBD2. V lost 5 bases, J lost 0 bases, and 5 bases stayed unmatched. The V gene's germline CDR1 is LNHDA and CDR2 SQIVND (reference sequence). This CDR3 is built from 15 residues. DNA of the CDR3: TGTGCCAGTAGTCCTTATAGCGGGAGCACAGATACGCAGTATTTT. It translates to CASSPYSGSTDTQYF.

This clonotype was detected a few times. This sequence joins TRBV20-1 and TRBJ2-5; D gene uncertain. The CDR3 has 10 residues. Germline loops: CDR1 DFQATT, CDR2 SNEGSKA (reference sequence). The V gene lost 7 bases and the J gene lost 4 bases, with 7 bases spanning the gap. The CDR3 sequence: CSVPTETQYF. The CDR3 coding sequence is TGCAGTGTCCCGACAGAGACCCAGTACTTC.

This clonotype was observed at least ten times. This chain uses TRBV2 with TRBJ2-3; TRBD1 agrees at 10 bases. There are 14 residues in the CDR3. CDR1 is SNHLY and CDR2 is FYNNEI in the germline V gene. The ends lost 9 bases at V and 1 base at J; junction bases unmatched: 4. The CDR3 spells CARGQGSRTDTQYF. The CDR3 region has the DNA TGTGCCAGGGGACAGGGGTCTCGCACAGATACGCAGTATTTT.

The chain links TRBV20-1 to TRBJ2-1, with 12 nucleotides matching TRBD2. CDR1 is DFQATT, CDR2 SNEGSKA, per germline (reference sequence). Trimming removed 1 base from V and 4 bases from J; junction bases left unmatched: 8. The CDR3 totals 17 residues. CDR3 sequence reads: CSARAEGTSGLYNEQFF. The CDR3 nucleotides are TGCAGTGCTAGAGCAGAAGGGACTAGCGGGTTATACAATGAGCAGTTCTTC.

This clonotype was observed many times. The chain couples TRBV19 to TRBJ1-1; no clear D gene. The V and J ends lost 6 bases and 1 base respectively, with 6 bases between them. This CDR3 comprises 12 residues. Germline loops: CDR1 LNHDA, CDR2 SQIVND (reference sequence). Written as DNA, the CDR3 is TGTGCCAGTAGCCGACAGAACACTGAAGCTTTCTTT. Translated, it gives CASSRQNTEAFF.

The rearrangement links TRBV9 to TRBJ2-7; TRBD2 matches 10 bases. The CDR3 is 16 residues long. V lost 3 bases and J lost 0; bases outside the gene matches: 6. The germline gives CDR1 SGDLS, CDR2 YYNGEE. CDR3 sequence reads: CASSETIAGGSYEQYF. The CDR3, as DNA: TGTGCCAGCAGCGAAACTATAGCGGGAGGCTCCTACGAGCAGTACTTC.

This clonotype was detected many times. The chain couples TRBV6-4 to TRBJ2-3; 9 nucleotides agree with TRBD2. The CDR3 consists of 15 residues. The V segment lost 3 bases and the J segment 4 bases; nucleotides outside the gene matches: 5. CDR1 MRHNA and CDR2 SNTAGT come from the germline V gene. Here the CDR3 reads CASSEAGGGADTQYF. CDR3 sequence (DNA): TGTGCCAGCAGTGAAGCGGGGGGAGGCGCAGATACGCAGTATTTT.

This clonotype came up a few times. This chain connects TRBV10-3 to TRBJ2-3; TRBD2 aligns across 8 bases. Germline CDR1 is ENHRY and CDR2 is SYGVKD. The junction had 15 bases not matched to a gene; V was cut back by 10 bases and J by 0 bases. This CDR3 region has 17 residues. The CDR3 loop is CATRTLASGPSTDTQYF. The CDR3 region has the DNA TGTGCCACCCGAACTCTTGCTAGCGGGCCAAGCACAGATACGCAGTATTTT.

This clonotype showed up just a few times. The chain has TRBV7-9 and TRBJ2-7; TRBD2 matches at 10 bases. Unmatched junction bases numbered 6, after V lost 6 bases and J lost 4 bases. Germline V lookup: CDR1 SEHNR, CDR2 FQNEAQ (reference sequence). The CDR3 loop spans 14 amino acids. CDR3 loop: CASSWTSGDYEQYF. DNA for the CDR3: TGTGCCAGCAGTTGGACTAGCGGAGATTACGAGCAGTACTTC.

Turning to this clonotype: This may arise from a read error, as a much more abundant clone is one base away. Since the CDR3 does not end with the conserved phenylalanine or tryptophan, this likely comes from a read error. The genes are TRBV20-1 and TRBJ1-3, with D uncertain. CDR1 and CDR2 (germline): DFQATT, SNEGSKA (reference sequence). CDR3 length: 13 amino acids. The V and J ends lost 1 base and 6 bases respectively, with 10 bases between them. This CDR3 reads CSARVTPKNTIYL. CDR3 DNA sequence: TGCAGTGCTAGAGTAACCCCGAAAAACACCATATATCTT.

To note about this clonotype: Germline and junction disagree at one end, which may indicate a read error. This chain connects TRBV6-6 to TRBJ1-4; 7 bases agree with TRBD1. CDR3 size: 15 residues. Germline V gene lookup returns CDR1 MNHNY and CDR2 SVGAGI (reference sequence). CDR3 residues: CAGSHRQGSGEKLFF. Written as DNA, the CDR3 is TGTGCCGGCAGTCACCGACAGGGTTCAGGGGAAAAACTGTTTTTT.

The chain employs TRBV24-1 and TRBJ2-5; D may be TRBD2 (6 bases). Germline V gives CDR1 KGHDR, CDR2 SFDVKD. Trimming cost V 1 base and J 2 bases, with 10 bases left between them. There are 15 residues in the CDR3. The CDR3 here is CATSDLKGLQETQYF. The CDR3 DNA is TGTGCCACCAGTGATTTAAAGGGACTGCAAGAGACCCAGTACTTC.

As to this clonotype: Compared with germline, one end of the junction differs, possibly owing to a read error. V usage is TRBV4-1 and J usage is TRBJ2-5, with 7 bases identical to TRBD1. Germline lookup yields CDR1 MGHRA and CDR2 YSYEKL. CDR3 length: 13 residues. DNA for the CDR3: TGTGCCAGCAGCCAATGGGGACAGGAGACCCAGTACTTC. Amino acids: CASSQWGQETQYF.

This clonotype has a single count. The chain carries TRBV10-3 and TRBJ1-1; TRBD1 agrees at 7 bases. V lost 5 bases to trimming and J lost 5 bases; unmatched junction nucleotides: 8. The CDR3 length is 14 residues. CDR1 is ENHRY and CDR2 is SYGVKD in the germline V gene. In DNA form, the CDR3 reads TGTGCCATCAGTTTGACAGGGTCGTCGACTGAAGCTTTCTTT. Translation: CAISLTGSSTEAFF.

This clonotype is medium-sized within its sample. V usage is TRBV29-1 and J usage is TRBJ1-1; D is unresolved. The CDR3 totals 11 residues. The V gene lost 1 base and the J gene lost 4 bases, with 4 bases spanning the gap. Germline CDR1 and CDR2: SQVTM and ANQGSEA. In nucleotides, the CDR3 is TGCAGCGTTGAAGGACCCACTGAAGCTTTCTTT. Translated, it gives CSVEGPTEAFF. Full variable domain (remainder filled in from reference TRBV29-1 and TRBJ1-1): SAVISQKPSRDICQRGTSLTIQCQVDSQVTMMFWYRQQPGQSLTLIATANQGSEATYESGFVIDKFPISRPNLTFSTLTVSNMSPEDSSIYLCSVEGPTEAFFGQGTRLTVV.

The J gene is TRBJ1-4, the V gene TRBV6-5; tentative D call: TRBD1 (5 bases). This CDR3 comprises 15 residues. Germline V CDR1 and CDR2: MNHEY, SVGAGI. Deletions cut 4 bases from V and 1 base from J, with 10 bases between. The DNA of the CDR3 is TGTGCCAGCAGTTCGACAGTGGGAACTAATGAAAAACTGTTTTTT. It encodes CASSSTVGTNEKLFF.

The table lists this clonotype with many counts. The V call is TRBV6-1, the J call TRBJ2-1; the match to TRBD2 covers 9 bases. The CDR3 loop spans 15 amino acids. The J segment lost 3 bases and the V segment lost 8 bases, leaving 8 bases of the junction unmatched. CDR1 is MNHNS and CDR2 is SASEGT in the germline V gene. The chain's CDR3 is CASAPNSGSYNEQFF. In nucleotides, the CDR3 is TGTGCCAGCGCCCCCAATAGCGGGAGCTACAATGAGCAGTTCTTC.

This clonotype was seen only a few times. V gene TRBV7-3 combines with J gene TRBJ2-7; D ambiguous. This CDR3 spans 13 amino acids. V shed 5 bases and J shed 0 bases, with 8 bases lying between them. Germline V CDR1 and CDR2: SGHTA, FQGTGA. The CDR3: CASSPHGSYEQYF. The CDR3 DNA is TGTGCCAGCAGCCCCCACGGCTCCTACGAGCAGTACTTC. Full variable domain (outside the CDR3, taken from reference TRBV7-3 and TRBJ2-7): GAGVSQTPSNKVTEKGKYVELRCDPISGHTALYWYRQSLGQGPEFLIYFQGTGAADDSGLPNDRFFAVRPEGSVSTLKIQRTERGDSAVYLCASSPHGSYEQYFGPGTRLTVT.

About this clonotype: The junction does not match germline at one end; this may be a read error. CDR3 coding DNA: TGTACCAGCAGCGTCGGAGGCGCAGGGTTATCCTCACCCCTCCACTTT. Residues: CTSSVGGAGLSSPLHF. The J gene is TRBJ1-6, the V gene TRBV7-6; possibly TRBD1 for D (5 bases). From germline, CDR1 is SGHVS and CDR2 FNYEAQ. The CDR3 totals 16 residues.

The chain recombines TRBV11-3 with TRBJ2-7; D may match TRBD1 or TRBD2 (6 bases each). The germline V gene encodes CDR1 SGHNT and CDR2 YENEEA. This CDR3 is built from 15 residues. Trimming cost V 6 bases and J 4 bases, with 19 bases left between them. In DNA form, the CDR3 reads TGTGCCAGCAGTCTCTCCGGGAAGGGGGGATACGAGCAGTACTTC. It codes for CASSLSGKGGYEQYF. The full variable domain, its missing parts supplied by reference TRBV11-3 and TRBJ2-7, is EAGVVQSPRYKIIEKKQPVAFWCNPISGHNTLYWYLQNLGQGPELLIRYENEEAVDDSQLPKDRFSAERLKGVDSTLKIQPAELGDSAVYLCASSLSGKGGYEQYFGPGTRLTVT.